This T cell receptor (beta chain) was profiled in a study of immune cell composition in non-small cell lung cancer (dated by TCRdb to about 2017). At the level of the whole study: Histologic subtype was assigned using H&E plus p63, CK5, Napsin A and TTF-1 immunohistochemistry, mainly lung adenocarcinoma or squamous cell carcinoma. Using Adaptive Biotechnologies, the researchers ran TCR-beta sequencing on about 32 paired NSCLC tumour and non-adjacent lung specimens, along with just over 25 tumour-only specimens. Supplementary cohort #1 consisted of roughly 9 lung adenocarcinoma cases with paired tumour/lung TCR-beta sequencing and with TIL populations generated to assess tumour reactivity. Four tumour specimens with TCR-beta data were rare histological subtypes and were excluded from the subtype comparisons. What the study reported, not specific to this receptor: No significant correlation was found between smoking pack-years and tumour TCR-beta clonality. Across about nine adenocarcinoma cases, TIL tumour reactivity correlated strongly with maximal tumour-associated clone frequency but not with overall clonality. Tumour-associated clones >0.5% occurred in nearly half of NSCLC cases: around a third of adenocarcinomas versus approximately 75% of squamous carcinomas. The reactivity cohort contained only ten to eleven cases, and the tumour-reactive clones were not shown to have sequences in common with the dominant in vivo tumour-associated clones.

TCR-beta CDR3 regions were amplified from genomic DNA by a two-step multiplex PCR, with the second step adding Illumina-compatible adaptors. TCR-beta immunosequencing was carried out on an Illumina platform through the commercial immunoSEQ service. Regarding the original processing steps: Repertoires were summarised as Top 10 Clones, the percentage of T-cell templates from the ten most frequent sequences, and productive clonality. Productive clonality ranged from 0 to 1, with 1 indicating a monoclonal population. Tumour-associated clones were defined as sequences comprising at least 0.1% of tumour T-cell templates but absent from matched non-adjacent lung, identified via log10 scatter plots. Two-group comparisons used Student's t-tests, stages used ANOVA, and relationships used linear regression, analysed in GraphPad Prism7 and R. TCRdb retrieved this table from immuneACCESS and kept in-frame rearrangements only. Not all clones are present; in checked studies, unresolved V genes account for under half, and no reason is known for the remainder. Clone size and V and J calls were adopted from that table, with D and trimming inferred from the DNA. The sample profile shows 3,000 to 3,500 clones; roughly 78% of them were found once. The top ten hold more than 10% of the sample.

Normal lung samples came from the same patient and were non-adjacent lung tissue collected as far from the tumour as possible, with a minimum distance of 3 cm. From frozen aliquots of unsorted single-cell suspensions, genomic DNA was isolated using the QIAamp DNA kit. Tissues were received within 2 hours of resection and processed immediately into single-cell suspensions. Tissue was mechanically dissociated and enzymatically digested with DNase I, collagenase I and hyaluronidase for 25 to 35 minutes at 37 °C, then filtered and RBC-lysed. About this clone: Its antigen is unknown. Base qualities were left out, and no much larger clone turns up one base away.

According to the germline V gene (reference sequence), CDR1 reads LNHDA and CDR2 reads SQIVND. V lost 2 bases and J lost 6 bases, and the count of bases not matched to a germline gene is 8. CDR3 length: 17 amino acids, cysteine to phenylalanine. Solely the CDR3 DNA is kept, with 51 bases framed from the first base. In this chain, TRBV19 is recombined with TRBJ1-5; 12 middle bases align to TRBD1. The material sequenced was non-adjacent lung tissue. This TCR was recovered from a human donor with non-small cell lung cancer. The donor label of this sample is uncertain. The nucleotides are TGTGCCAGTAGTATATATGCTGGGACAGGGGGCGTTCAGCCCCAGCATTTT. It is translated as CASSIYAGTGGVQPQHF.